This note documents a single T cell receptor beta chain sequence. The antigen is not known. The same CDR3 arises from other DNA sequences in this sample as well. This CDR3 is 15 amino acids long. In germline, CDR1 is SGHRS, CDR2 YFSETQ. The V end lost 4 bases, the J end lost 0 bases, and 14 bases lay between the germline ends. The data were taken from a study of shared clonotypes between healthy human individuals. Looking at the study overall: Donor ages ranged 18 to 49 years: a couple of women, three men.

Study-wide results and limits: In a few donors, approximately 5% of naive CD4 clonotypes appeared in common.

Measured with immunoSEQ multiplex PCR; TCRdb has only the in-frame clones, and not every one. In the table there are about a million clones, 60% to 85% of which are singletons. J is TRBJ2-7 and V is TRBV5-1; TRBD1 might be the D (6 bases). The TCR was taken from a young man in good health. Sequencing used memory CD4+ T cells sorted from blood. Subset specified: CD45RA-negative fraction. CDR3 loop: CASSPTGQSSYEQYF. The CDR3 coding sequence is TGCGCCAGCAGCCCAACCGGACAGAGCTCCTACGAGCAGTACTTC.